The rows below give T cell receptor beta chains drawn from one sample of a study of T-cell memory formation after mild COVID-19. In TCRdb, the 5' RACE reads were re-called with MiXCR into one record per CDR3 protein. The sample has some 180,000 distinct CDR3 sequences, around 20% seen once. What was sequenced was PBMCs or a T cell subset sorted from them (not recorded which). The receptors come from a man younger than 30 who had mild COVID-19 (a few samples of this study predate the infection). Cell type and time point are not known. Both conserved end residues are part of each CDR3. D genes are given only for firm matches. Some rows mark clone size as missing; the rest say once, few, many or name a class of expanded clone.

D gene	clone size	V gene	CDR3 length	J gene	CDR3 protein	CDR3 DNA
TRBD1	few	TRBV7-6	13	TRBJ2-7	CASSRGQNYEQYF	TGTGCCAGCAGCCGGGGACAGAACTACGAGCAGTACTTC
.	few	TRBV6-2/TRBV6-3	15	TRBJ2-3	CASSNREENTDTQYF	TGTGCCAGCAGCAACAGGGAAGAAAACACAGATACGCAGTATTTT
.	.	TRBV4-3	14	TRBJ1-3	CASSQGVSGNTIYF	TGCGCCAGCAGCCAAGGGGTCTCCGGAAACACCATATATTTT
.	few	TRBV6-5	14	TRBJ1-1	CASSYRQQNTEAFF	TGTGCCAGCAGTTACCGACAGCAGAACACTGAAGCTTTCTTT
.	few	TRBV5-1	14	TRBJ2-5	CASSIAGAGETQYF	TGCGCCAGCAGCATCGCGGGGGCTGGGGAGACCCAGTACTTC
.	.	TRBV25-1	13	TRBJ1-4	CASSEAGWEKLFF	TGTGCCAGCAGTGAAGCCGGCTGGGAAAAACTGTTTTTT
TRBD2	few	TRBV7-8	16	TRBJ2-3	CASSSLAGEGTDTQYF	TGTGCCAGCAGCTCTTTAGCGGGGGAGGGCACAGATACGCAGTATTTT
TRBD1	.	TRBV5-1	15	TRBJ1-4	CASSDTTGDMEKLFF	TGCGCCAGCAGCGATACGACAGGGGATATGGAAAAACTGTTTTTT
.	many	TRBV18	14	TRBJ2-1	CASSPPGAYNEQFF	TGTGCCAGCTCACCACCGGGAGCCTACAATGAGCAGTTCTTC
TRBD2	.	TRBV18	19	TRBJ2-5	CASSLTQKTSGGSQETQYF	TGTGCCAGCTCACTGACTCAGAAGACTAGCGGGGGGTCCCAAGAGACCCAGTACTTC
.	.	TRBV5-1	13	TRBJ1-2	CASSLAEGSGYTF	TGCGCCAGCAGCTTGGCCGAGGGGTCTGGCTACACCTTC
TRBD2	.	TRBV5-1	16	TRBJ2-1	CASSLGIAGGGNEQFF	TGCGCCAGCAGCTTGGGGATAGCGGGGGGCGGAAATGAGCAGTTCTTC
.	few	TRBV29-1	12	TRBJ2-3	CSVEVRTDTQYF	TGCAGCGTTGAAGTCCGGACAGATACGCAGTATTTT
.	few	TRBV7-2	13	TRBJ2-7	CASSLIQPYEQYF	TGTGCCAGCAGCTTAATCCAACCCTACGAGCAGTACTTC
TRBD1	.	TRBV4-1	15	TRBJ1-6	CASSQPTGETSPLHF	TGCGCCAGCAGCCAACCGACAGGGGAAACTTCACCCCTCCACTTT
TRBD1	few	TRBV6-5	15	TRBJ1-3	CASRNPTGTGNTIYF	TGTGCCAGCAGGAACCCGACAGGGACAGGAAACACCATATATTTT
.	.	TRBV7-2	13	TRBJ2-1	CASSFLQGSRQFF	TGTGCCAGCAGCTTCCTACAGGGTAGTAGGCAGTTCTTC
.	.	TRBV4-3	16	TRBJ2-3	CASSRGRGGSTDTQYF	TGCGCCAGCAGCCGGGGCAGGGGCGGTAGCACAGATACGCAGTATTTT
.	.	TRBV6-5	14	TRBJ1-3	CASSYGGSGNTIYF	TGTGCCAGCAGTTACGGAGGTTCTGGAAACACCATATATTTT
.	many	TRBV7-3	14	TRBJ2-5	CASSAGYGGQTQYF	TGTGCCAGCAGCGCAGGCTATGGGGGCCAGACCCAGTACTTC
TRBD1	.	TRBV5-1	15	TRBJ1-1	CASSYYGQGGTEAFF	TGCGCCAGCAGCTACTATGGACAGGGGGGAACTGAAGCTTTCTTT
.	.	TRBV12-3/TRBV12-4	12	TRBJ1-5	CASSFSDQPQHF	TGTGCCAGCAGTTTTTCGGATCAGCCCCAGCATTTT
.	few	TRBV2	12	TRBJ2-1	CASKKDFYEQFF	TGTGCCAGCAAAAAGGACTTTTATGAGCAGTTCTTC
.	few	TRBV5-4	13	TRBJ1-2	CASSFSRAAGYTF	TGTGCCAGCAGCTTCTCCAGGGCTGCCGGCTACACCTTC
.	.	TRBV9	15	TRBJ2-5	CASTARPTPPETQYF	TGTGCCAGCACCGCCCGGCCTACGCCACCAGAGACCCAGTACTTC
.	.	TRBV2	14	TRBJ2-1	CASSASAGPWGQFF	TGTGCCAGCAGTGCGTCCGCAGGTCCGTGGGGGCAGTTCTTC